The clone carrying this T cell receptor (beta chain) was counted once. The data stem from a study of long-term antiretroviral therapy in people with HIV. CDR3 size: 17 residues. Trimming cost V 0 bases and J 4 bases, with 16 bases left between them. Germline V gene lookup returns CDR1 SGHRS and CDR2 YFSETQ. An immunoSEQ assay, version v3.0, was performed at survey level. Produced via immunoSEQ multiplex PCR; TCRdb's table is partial and in-frame only. The sample includes more than 20,000 clones, around four fifths of them seen just once. The specimen was unsorted PBMCs, collected about 4 years after starting antiretroviral therapy. The clonotype was recovered from a man between 18 and 35 years old with HIV. The chain recombines TRBV5-1 with TRBJ2-2, with D possibly called TRBD1 or TRBD2 (6 bases each). Written as DNA, the CDR3 is TGCGCCAGCAGCTTGGGCCCACCCGGGGGCGGCACCGGGGAGCTGTTTTTT. It codes for CASSLGPPGGGTGELFF.